This TCR beta chain was profiled in a study of T cell responses to AZD1222 COVID-19 vaccine. Study in general: The study pooled second doses at about 4 or about 12 weeks. General observations from the study: Spike regions recognized by vaccine-associated CD4 TCRs spanned the protein, led by 160-218 and 743-854. Females outnumbered males among donors, who were mostly white British; clonal diversity was possibly underestimated. Of the AZD1222 recipients, only six were seropositive at baseline.

Repertoires were generated with immunoSEQ multiplex PCR, while TCRdb's copy carries only in-frame clones and drops some. The sample consists of tens of thousands of clones, approximately 82% of them appearing once. Germline loops: CDR1 MNHNY, CDR2 SVGAGI (reference sequence). The CDR3 loop spans 14 amino acids. V lost 7 bases to trimming and J lost 0 bases, with 12 bases between them. Concerning this clone itself: The antigen remains undetermined.

The sequence was obtained from an adult in good health. The chain carries TRBV6-6 and TRBJ1-2; D not certain. The sequencing used peripheral blood, collected on day 0 of AZD1222 vaccination. CDR3 sequence: CASTRTGANYGYTF. The CDR3 DNA sequence: TGTGCCAGCACCCGAACCGGGGCTAACTATGGCTACACCTTC.